A selection of T cell receptor beta chains follows, all from one sample in a study of tumor-infiltrating lymphocytes in primary liver carcinoma. TCRdb re-analysed the multiplex PCR reads in MiXCR, keeping a single row per CDR3 protein. Of around 60,000 distinct CDR3 sequences in the sample, roughly two thirds were seen once. The sequencing input was liver tumor tissue from sampling region 4. The receptors originated from a man aged 35 to 55 with primary liver carcinoma and hepatitis B virus infection. Both conserved end residues are part of each CDR3. Fields, in order: clone size, V gene, D gene, J gene, CDR3 protein, CDR3 DNA. D genes are given only for firm matches. Expanded clones are given a class, and other clones once, few, many or no size at all.

>many|TRBV11-1|-|TRBJ2-6
CTSSWNSGANVLTF
TGTACCAGCAGCTGGAACTCTGGGGCCAACGTCCTGACTTTC
>many|TRBV12-3/TRBV12-4|-|TRBJ2-2
CASSFPTGGLANTGELFF
TGTGCCAGCAGCTTCCCCACGGGGGGCTTAGCGAACACCGGGGAGCTGTTTTTT
>few|TRBV29-1|-|TRBJ2-3
CSVDRTAMGDTQYF
TGCAGCGTTGACAGGACGGCCATGGGGGATACGCAGTATTTT
>-|TRBV11-1|-|TRBJ2-5
CASSRYVEVETQYF
TGTGCCAGCAGTAGATACGTGGAGGTGGAGACCCAGTACTTC
>-|TRBV4-1|TRBD1|TRBJ1-6
CASRNHLQGADSPLHF
TGTGCCAGTAGAAACCACCTACAGGGGGCGGATTCACCCCTCCACTTT
>-|TRBV10-3|TRBD2|TRBJ2-3
CAITLGLANTHTQYF
TGTGCCATCACCTTGGGACTAGCGAACACACATACGCAGTATTTT
>many|TRBV14|-|TRBJ2-7
CASSLLPELEQYF
TGTGCCAGCAGCCTCCTCCCAGAGCTAGAGCAGTACTTC
>few|TRBV6-6|TRBD1|TRBJ1-6
CASRLGTGRNSPLHF
TGTGCCAGCAGACTCGGGACAGGGCGCAATTCACCCCTCCACTTT
>-|TRBV10-3|-|TRBJ2-2
CAISGIASNTGELFF
TGTGCCATCAGTGGAATAGCGAGTAACACCGGGGAGTTGTTTTTT
>-|TRBV6-5|-|TRBJ2-1
CASRIVYEQFF
TGTGCCAGCAGAATAGTGTATGAGCAGTTTTTC
>many|TRBV25-1|TRBD1|TRBJ2-7
CASRRTGTYEQYF
TGTGCCAGCAGGAGGACAGGAACCTACGAGCAGTACTTC
>-|TRBV6-2/TRBV6-3|-|TRBJ1-5
CVSTLDSYSDQPRHF
TGTGTCAGCACCCTCGACAGTTATAGCGATCAGCCCCGGCATTTT
>-|TRBV11-2|-|TRBJ2-2
CASSLAIGRANTGELFF
TGTGCCAGTAGCTTAGCAATAGGAAGGGCGAACACCGGGGAGCTGTTTTTC
>-|TRBV7-9|-|TRBJ2-7
CASSLAFGLVGYEQYF
TGTGCCAGCAGCTTAGCGTTTGGGTTAGTCGGCTACGAGCAGTACTTC
>many|TRBV9|-|TRBJ2-3
CASSEGGSTDTQYF
TGTGCCAGCAGCGAGGGGGGAAGCACAGATACGCAGTATTTT
>-|TRBV15|-|TRBJ2-7
CATSREADVGDGEQYF
TGTGCCACCAGCAGAGAAGCGGATGTTGGGGATGGCGAGCAGTATTTC
>-|TRBV7-2|TRBD2|TRBJ2-3
CASSYGLVTYTQYF
TGTGCCAGCAGCTATGGACTAGTCACATATACGCAGTATTTT
>many|TRBV29-1|-|TRBJ1-1
CSGAPGWAMNTEAFF
TGCAGCGGGGCCCCAGGTTGGGCCATGAACACTGAAGCTTTCTTT
>-|TRBV6-6|-|TRBJ2-5
CASTPTPGSMTPETQYF
TGTGCCAGCACTCCTACCCCGGGCTCGATGACCCCAGAGACTCAGTACTTC
>-|TRBV5-1|-|TRBJ2-1
CASRWGTQPHNEQFF
TGCGCCAGCAGGTGGGGGACTCAGCCCCACAATGAGCAGTTCTTC
>-|TRBV30|TRBD2|TRBJ2-1
CAWGAWRLAGMNEQFF
TGTGCCTGGGGTGCATGGAGACTAGCGGGAATGAATGAGCAGTTCTTC
>many|TRBV28|-|TRBJ2-7
CASSLWDSRSYEQYF
TGTGCCAGCAGTTTATGGGACAGCCGCTCCTACGAGCAGTACTTC
>few|TRBV5-4|-|TRBJ1-3
CASSFGPATGNTIYF
TGTGCCAGCAGCTTCGGGCCGGCAACGGGAAACACCATATATTTT
>-|TRBV25-1|TRBD1|TRBJ2-2
CASSEGTDTGGLFF
TGTGCCAGCAGTGAGGGAACAGACACAGGGGGGCTGTTTTTT
>-|TRBV11-2|-|TRBJ1-4
CAGSLDGFANGKLFF
TGTGCCGGCAGCTTAGATGGGTTCGCAAATGGAAAACTGTTTTTT
>few|TRBV29-1|TRBD1|TRBJ1-1
CSVEDRGTENTEAFF
TGCAGCGTTGAAGATCGGGGGACAGAGAACACTGAAGCTTTCTTT
>-|TRBV6-5|TRBD2|TRBJ2-1
CASASGRLGGNGQFF
TGTGCCAGCGCCAGCGGGAGGCTTGGTGGCAATGGGCAATTCTTC
>-|TRBV4-3|-|TRBJ2-7
CASSQDILTEQYF
TGCGCCAGCAGCCAAGATATTTTGACCGAGCAGTACTTC
>-|TRBV29-1|-|TRBJ2-5
CSGMVSGETQYF
TGCAGCGGTATGGTTAGTGGAGAGACCCAGTACTTC
>once|TRBV12-3/TRBV12-4|-|TRBJ1-4
CGSSLAGTEKLFF
TGTGGCAGCAGCTTAGCTGGGACCGAAAAACTGTTTTTT
>few|TRBV29-1|TRBD1|TRBJ2-5
CSVGADRGRAETQYF
TGCAGTGTTGGAGCGGACAGGGGGCGAGCAGAGACCCAGTACTTC
>-|TRBV6-5|-|TRBJ2-7
CASRPGEAASFYEQCF
TGTGCCAGCAGGCCCGGAGAGGCGGCATCCTTTTACGAGCAGTGCTTC
>many|TRBV4-2|TRBD1|TRBJ2-7
CASSQGDRGHEQYF
TGTGCCAGCAGCCAAGGTGACAGGGGCCACGAGCAGTACTTC
>-|TRBV5-1|-|TRBJ2-3
CASSLPGRIDVADTQYF
TGTGCCAGCAGCTTGCCAGGGAGGATCGATGTCGCAGATACGCAGTATTTT
>-|TRBV11-3|-|TRBJ1-5
CASSLDLGVAQLQHF
TGTGCCAGCAGCTTGGATCTGGGGGTGGCTCAGCTCCAGCATTTT
>once|TRBV11-1|-|TRBJ2-1
CVSSTGGTVKCPIWNEQLF
TGTGTCAGCAGCACAGGCGGGACTGTTAAATGTCCTATCTGGAATGAGCAGCTCTTC
>-|TRBV7-8|-|TRBJ2-5
CASSRRAGVREENQYF
TGTGCCAGCAGCCGAAGGGCTGGAGTGAGGGAAGAGAACCAGTACTTC
>many|TRBV6-2/TRBV6-3|-|TRBJ1-5
CASSYSAAMQPQHF
TGTGCCAGCAGTTACTCGGCAGCAATGCAGCCCCAGCATTTT
>-|TRBV4-2|TRBD1|TRBJ2-7
CAISQGQGDYEQYF
TGTGCTATCAGCCAAGGACAGGGTGACTACGAGCAGTACTTC
>-|TRBV7-6|-|TRBJ2-1
CASSLQQEQFF
TGTGCCAGCAGCTTACAACAGGAGCAGTTCTTC
>-|TRBV6-2/TRBV6-3|TRBD2|TRBJ2-7
CASSSLLADYEQYF
TGTGCCAGCAGCTCCCTACTAGCGGACTATGAGCAGTATTTC